Sequencing of this TCR beta chain was carried out in a study of T cells expressing NK-cell markers. Study-wide background: Of eight sequenced donors, seven were HCMV-seropositive and one HCMV-seronegative.

The CDR3 consists of 11 residues. Using the 5' RACE reads, TCRdb records one entry per CDR3 protein without DNA. In all, the sample yields 200,000 to 300,000 distinct CDR3 sequences. The sequencing input was blood T cells: a sorted CD56 or NKG2C T cell subset, CD4+ or CD8+ T cells, or bulk PBMC T cells (not recorded which). This receptor was taken from a woman between 18 and 70 years old in good health. This chain joins TRBV12-3 or TRBV12-4 and TRBJ1-1; TCRdb returns TRBD1, unconfirmable since there is no DNA. The CDR3 protein is CASTPKGEAFF.